A selection of T cell receptor beta chains follows, all from one sample in a study of OX40 agonist ivuxolimab in advanced cancers. Repertoires were generated with immunoSEQ multiplex PCR, while TCRdb's copy carries only in-frame clones and drops some. The sample lists about 37,000 clones; approximately 82% were seen once. The source was CD4+ or CD8+ T cells sorted from blood, collected in a trial of the OX40 agonist ivuxolimab. All receptors come from an adult with an advanced solid tumor such as melanoma, head and neck, liver or kidney cancer. The CDR3 runs from the conserved cysteine through the conserved F or W.

len,v_gene,j_gene,CDR3aa
16,TRBV18,TRBJ2-1,CASAIELAGGRDEQFF
16,TRBV4-3,TRBJ2-1,CASSQEGRGLYNEQFF
15,TRBV9,TRBJ1-1,CASSAYGHQNTEAFF
14,TRBV15,TRBJ1-3,CATRPTGEGNTIYF
15,TRBV7-2,TRBJ2-5,CASSVDSGPQETQYF
14,TRBV5-8,TRBJ1-5,CASSSSGVGQPQHF
13,TRBV10-3,TRBJ1-4,CASSGGLGEKLFF
15,TRBV6-1,TRBJ2-3,CASSEAPLAADTQYF
15,TRBV7-2,NA,CASSLAPIQTYEQYF
14,TRBV2,TRBJ2-7,CASSVLRGGYEQYF
16,TRBV15,TRBJ1-1,CATSRDAAEYNTEAFF
15,TRBV6-5,TRBJ2-7,CASSYSSGETYEQYF
13,TRBV9,TRBJ2-7,CASSPGHSSEQYF
14,TRBV30,TRBJ2-1,CAWKPWLSYNEQFF
16,TRBV7-2,TRBJ2-2,CASSLGAAGDTGELFF
16,TRBV6-6,TRBJ1-2,CASSYAPEGRGYGYTF
12,TRBV5-8,TRBJ2-1,CASSRTGIEQFF
13,TRBV29-1,TRBJ1-2,CSVVWQGDYGYTF
16,TRBV5-1,TRBJ2-4,CASSPGGLADKNIQYF
16,TRBV18,TRBJ2-2,CASSRGLGGETGELFF
14,TRBV18,TRBJ1-4,CASSGTGDEEKLFF
12,TRBV7-6,TRBJ2-7,CASSFQGYEQYF
14,TRBV7-3,TRBJ2-3,CASSPTSVTDTQYF
16,TRBV7-2,TRBJ2-2,CASSALLSANTGELFF
12,TRBV30,TRBJ1-1,CAWSVGASEAFF
15,TRBV11-1,TRBJ2-1,CASSPDRVGGDEQFF
19,TRBV18,TRBJ2-6,CASSSPGQALHPGANVLTF
15,TRBV28,TRBJ2-1,CASTPGGTPYNEQFF
14,TRBV5-6,TRBJ2-2,CASSPVHETGELFF
15,TRBV11-2,TRBJ1-1,CASSAQTGANTEAFF
13,TRBV6-1,TRBJ2-1,CASSGGTYNEQFF
18,TRBV27,TRBJ1-4,CASNHTNRDDATNEKLFF
11,TRBV7-6,TRBJ2-1,CASSLGPEQFF
11,TRBV28,TRBJ2-5,CASSLKETQYF
12,TRBV2,TRBJ1-1,CASTRLGTEAFF
16,TRBV28,TRBJ2-3,CASSLLAGGRTDTQYF
16,TRBV4-3,TRBJ1-4,CASSQDWSATNEKLFF
14,TRBV5-1,TRBJ2-5,CASSLEVSKLAQYF
13,TRBV7-2,TRBJ2-5,CASSRAGGETQYF
14,TRBV27,TRBJ1-4,CASREGWANEKLFF
11,TRBV18,TRBJ1-1,CASSQGARAFF
15,TRBV14,TRBJ2-5,CASSKRQGAWETQYF
15,TRBV4-2,TRBJ1-2,CASSQEAGYGYGYTF
15,TRBV2,TRBJ1-5,CASRDGQTRGRPQHF
15,TRBV5-4,TRBJ2-7,CASSLGGQGPYEQYF
14,TRBV2,TRBJ2-7,CANTPRGISYEQYF
16,TRBV6-5,TRBJ2-2,CASSYSMADWRGELFF
15,TRBV11-3,TRBJ2-7,CASSLVQGDSYEQYF
15,TRBV11-3,TRBJ2-7,CASSPSTGKGYEQYF
17,TRBV7-2,TRBJ1-3,CASSLTTGLVSGNTIYF
16,TRBV7-9,TRBJ2-1,CASSLAAGGPYNEQFF
14,TRBV5-6,TRBJ1-4,CASSLLAVGEKLFF
15,TRBV6-9,TRBJ1-1,CASSYVLGGKTEAFF
15,TRBV6-4,TRBJ2-3,CASSEASGITDTQYF
16,TRBV25-1,TRBJ2-2,CASSDLGLGPTGELFF